This TCR beta chain was retrieved from a study of blood T cells in healthy people across ages. Study-wide points: When set beside aged donors, long-lived donors presented more naive CD4+ cells and higher diversity.

A sample-barcoded 5' primer and a J-beta primer mix were used in a second PCR of roughly 7 to 11 cycles. TCRdb itself ran the 5' RACE reads through MiXCR, one entry per CDR3 protein. The data show roughly 800,000 distinct CDR3 sequences, more than 20% seen once. This clonotype was counted between two and nine times. The antigen remains unidentified. The sample was also linked to a second study, of T cells of mothers and their children.

The source is a boy aged 10-17 years in good health. Sequencing was performed on blood.

CDR3 nucleotides: TGCAGCCCCCTACCGGGACTAGCGGGAGCAGGCTACGAGCAGTACTTC. This encodes CSPLPGLAGAGYEQYF. This chain joins TRBV20-1 and TRBJ2-5; 14 bases line up with TRBD2. The J call may not be correct, given that the DNA end is closer to TRBJ2-7. This CDR3 spans 16 amino acids. Germline V gives CDR1 DFQATT, CDR2 SNEGSKA (reference sequence).